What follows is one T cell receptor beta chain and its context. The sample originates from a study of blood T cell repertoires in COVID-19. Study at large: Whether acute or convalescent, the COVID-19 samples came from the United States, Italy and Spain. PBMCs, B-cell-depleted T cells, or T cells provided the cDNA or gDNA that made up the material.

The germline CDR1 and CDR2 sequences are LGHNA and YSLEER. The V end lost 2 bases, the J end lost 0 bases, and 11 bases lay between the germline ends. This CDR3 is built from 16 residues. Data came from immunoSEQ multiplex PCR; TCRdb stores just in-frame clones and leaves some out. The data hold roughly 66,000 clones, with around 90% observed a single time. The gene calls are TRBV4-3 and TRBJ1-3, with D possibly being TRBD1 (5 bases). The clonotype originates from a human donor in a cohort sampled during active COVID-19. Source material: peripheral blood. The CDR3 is CASSQSSDNSGNTIYF. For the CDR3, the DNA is TGCGCCAGCAGCCAATCATCGGACAACTCTGGAAACACCATATATTTT.